This T cell receptor beta chain was identified during a study of memory CD4+ T cells and cytomegalovirus serostatus. With respect to this clone: What it recognizes is unknown.

General observations from the study: Each of approximately 69 CMV-associated TCRbeta sequences occurred in one to five individuals. The CMV-associated TCR signature appears largely within the CD4+ memory repertoire.

In germline, CDR1 is SGHTA, CDR2 FQGNSA. Trimming cost V 2 bases and J 5 bases, with 15 bases left between them. This CDR3 has 16 amino acids. Single viable CD3+CD4+CD8-CD45RO+ cells were sorted as the memory CD4+ T cells. Authors' data handling: Out-of-frame sequences were removed, leaving around 2.2 million distinct TCRbeta sequences. Assay used: immunoSEQ multiplex PCR; TCRdb lists only in-frame clones, some missing. V and J calls plus clone size are reproduced from that table; the DNA served to infer D and trimming. Seen here are some 66,000 clones, 76% observed once, and the top ten hold about 4.8%.

The sequence was obtained from an adult in good health and CMV-seropositive. The sample comprised memory CD4+ T cells from blood. The chain couples TRBV7-2 to TRBJ2-2; D is unclear. In DNA form, the CDR3 reads TGTGCCAGCAGCTTACATGGAATCGGGTCTACCGGGGAGCTGTTTTTT. Amino acids: CASSLHGIGSTGELFF.